This entry lists 21 T cell receptor beta chains sequenced from one sample in a study of blood T cell repertoires in COVID-19. The table came from immunoSEQ multiplex PCR; TCRdb's copy has only in-frame clones and leaves some out. The table records approximately 240,000 clones, about 88% of them present only once. Sequenced sample: peripheral blood. The origin of the receptors is a woman aged 40 to 55 who had recovered from COVID-19.

The gene calls are TRBV20-1 and TRBJ2-3; 8 bases are shared with TRBD2. CDR1 is DFQATT, CDR2 SNEGSKA, per germline (reference sequence). V lost 3 bases and J lost 4; bases outside the gene matches: 21. The CDR3 consists of 19 residues. CDR3 sequence: CSASQIRGGTTLSPDTQYF. CDR3 nucleotide sequence: TGCAGTGCTAGTCAAATTCGCGGGGGGACAACACTATCTCCAGATACGCAGTATTTT.

Ten or more counts support this clone. The chain has TRBV13 and TRBJ2-7; 12 nucleotides align to TRBD1. Trimming removed 8 bases from V and 5 bases from J; junction bases left unmatched: 10. Germline lookup yields CDR1 PRHDT and CDR2 FYEKMQ (reference sequence). The CDR3 has 15 amino acids. The CDR3 DNA reads as TGTGCCAGCTATCGTCGAGGGACAGGGGGCCACGAGCAGTACTTC. It translates to CASYRRGTGGHEQYF.

The V gene is TRBV6-6, the J gene TRBJ2-3; TRBD2 might be the D (6 bases). There are 14 residues in the CDR3. Trimming removed 8 bases from V and 0 bases from J, with 12 bases in between. Germline CDR1 is MNHNY and CDR2 is SVGAGI (reference sequence). As DNA, the CDR3 is TGTGCCAGCTCGGAGGGGACTAGCACAGATACGCAGTATTTT. Translated: CASSEGTSTDTQYF.

This clone was seen once. The V call is TRBV4-2, the J call TRBJ2-7, with D possibly being TRBD1 (5 bases). Germline V gene sequence: CDR1 LGHNA, CDR2 YNFKEQ. V gave up 0 bases and J gave up 3 bases, with 15 bases separating them. This CDR3 is built from 16 residues. CDR3 in amino acids: CASSQEETGQNYEQYF. The CDR3, as DNA: TGTGCCAGCAGCCAAGAAGAAACCGGACAAAACTACGAGCAGTACTTC.

The chain links TRBV18 to TRBJ2-3; D might be TRBD2 (8 bases). Germline V gives CDR1 KGHSH, CDR2 LQKENI. This CDR3 region has 17 residues. The ends were cut back, 2 bases at V and 6 bases at J, with 21 bases in the middle. Here the CDR3 DNA reads TGTGCCAGCTCACCAACCGGTAGGGTAGCGGGACAGGATACGCAGTATTTT. This encodes CASSPTGRVAGQDTQYF.

Regarding this clone: The same CDR3 is also encoded by other DNA sequences in this sample. The gene calls are TRBV6-6 and TRBJ2-7; 8 nucleotides agree with TRBD1. Looked up from germline, CDR1 is MNHNY and CDR2 is SVGAGI (reference sequence). CDR3 length: 14 amino acids. With V trimmed by 2 bases and J by 3 bases, 3 bases remained unmatched. The DNA for the CDR3 is TGTGCCAGCAGTTACCCCGGACAGGGCTACGAGCAGTACTTC. This gives the protein CASSYPGQGYEQYF.

This clone was seen only a few times. The chain carries TRBV10-3 and TRBJ2-2; 8 nucleotides line up with TRBD2. The CDR3 extends over 14 amino acids. Looked up from germline, CDR1 is ENHRY and CDR2 is SYGVKD. Trimming removed 10 bases from V and 2 bases from J; junction bases left unmatched: 6. The CDR3 region has the DNA TGTGCCACCCAAGCGGGGGCCAACACCGGGGAGCTGTTTTTT. Its translation is CATQAGANTGELFF.

This clone was seen a single time. The rearrangement joins TRBV19 to TRBJ1-2; perhaps TRBD1 as D (6 bases). Per the germline V gene, CDR1 is LNHDA and CDR2 is SQIVND (reference sequence). CDR3 length: 14 amino acids. Trimming left V 5 bases short and J 0 bases short, with 10 bases between. CDR3 loop: CASSRNRANYGYTF. CDR3 in DNA: TGTGCCAGTAGTCGGAACAGGGCTAACTATGGCTACACCTTC.

This chain links TRBV10-2 with TRBJ2-2; D is perhaps TRBD1 (6 bases). The CDR3 consists of 16 residues. Germline lookup yields CDR1 WSHSY and CDR2 SAAADI. Trimming took 4 bases from V and 0 from J, leaving 12 bases between them. CDR3 bases: TGCGCCAGCAGTGTACAAAGGACAGCGAACACCGGGGAGCTGTTTTTT. This gives the protein CASSVQRTANTGELFF.

This CDR3 reads CASTEVETQYF. CDR3 nucleotides: TGTGCCAGCACCGAGGTAGAGACCCAGTACTTC. V is TRBV7-9 and J is TRBJ2-5, with D unresolved. The V gene's germline CDR1 is SEHNR and CDR2 FQNEAQ (reference sequence). V was pared by 7 bases and J by 4 bases, with 7 bases between. The CDR3 totals 11 residues.

The gene calls are TRBV19 and TRBJ1-6; D unclear. This CDR3 contains 14 residues. The germline CDR1 and CDR2 sequences are LNHDA and SQIVND (reference sequence). Deletions cut 5 bases from V and 7 bases from J, with 12 bases between. The CDR3 nucleotides are TGTGCCAGTAGTCCCCGCGGCTCCAATTCACCCCTCCACTTT. This codes for CASSPRGSNSPLHF.

The chain couples TRBV5-8 to TRBJ1-5; 7 nucleotides agree with TRBD1. CDR1 and CDR2 from the germline V gene are SGHTS and YDEGEE. Germline trimming cut 1 base from V and 5 bases from J; bases unmatched to any gene: 0. The CDR3 runs to 13 residues. The CDR3 nucleotides are TGTGCCAGCAGCTTGCAGGGGGATCAGCCCCAGCATTTT. Protein: CASSLQGDQPQHF.

The chain links TRBV11-2 to TRBJ2-7, with 7 bases matching TRBD2. J was trimmed by 6 bases and V by 3 bases; bases with no gene match: 8. CDR1 and CDR2 from the germline V gene are SGHAT and FQNNGV. The CDR3 spans 14 residues. CDR3 DNA sequence: TGTGCCAGCAGCTTGGTGCGGGAGAAACCCGAGCAGTACTTC. This translates into CASSLVREKPEQYF.

The chain combines TRBV18 with TRBJ2-5, with D tentatively TRBD2 (5 bases). The CDR3 extends over 13 amino acids. The germline V gene encodes CDR1 KGHSH and CDR2 LQKENI. Trimming took 3 bases from V and 2 from J, leaving 7 bases between them. In DNA form, the CDR3 reads TGTGCCAGCTCACCGAGGGAGCAAGAGACCCAGTACTTC. Its translation: CASSPREQETQYF.

This rearrangement joins TRBV19 to TRBJ1-3; D not certain. This CDR3 is built from 16 residues. V was shortened by 3 bases and J by 0 bases, with 12 bases between the two germline ends. Germline-derived CDR1 and CDR2 are LNHDA and SQIVND (reference sequence). The CDR3 region is CASSISWAISGNTIYF. In DNA, the CDR3 is TGTGCCAGTAGTATTTCCTGGGCCATCTCTGGAAACACCATATATTTT.

The genes are TRBV7-2 and TRBJ2-5; TRBD1 might be the D (6 bases). The ends were cut back, 1 base at V and 1 base at J, with 10 bases in the middle. The germline gives CDR1 SGHTA, CDR2 FQGNSA. The CDR3 contains 15 residues. The CDR3 bases are TGTGCCAGCAGCTTAGTAGGGGGTCGCCAAGAGACCCAGTACTTC. This encodes CASSLVGGRQETQYF.

This clone appeared once. The V gene is TRBV28, the J gene TRBJ1-3; no reliable D call. Trimming removed 6 bases from V and 0 bases from J, with 12 bases in between. The CDR3 extends over 15 amino acids. Germline CDR1 is MDHEN and CDR2 is SYDVKM. The CDR3 protein is CASSLRGSSGNTIYF. The CDR3 nucleotides are TGTGCCAGCAGCCTCCGCGGGAGCTCTGGAAACACCATATATTTT.

The rearrangement uses TRBV4-1 and TRBJ2-5, with 9 bases identical to TRBD2. The trim removed 1 base at V and 1 base at J, leaving 13 bases unmatched. CDR1 MGHRA and CDR2 YSYEKL come from the germline V gene. The CDR3 totals 19 residues. CDR3 protein: CASSQGAGGPVVSQETQYF. The CDR3 bases are TGCGCCAGCAGCCAAGGGGCGGGGGGGCCGGTTGTGTCCCAAGAGACCCAGTACTTC.

J is TRBJ2-4 and V is TRBV19; possible D gene TRBD1, 8 bases. The CDR3 contains 15 residues. The germline CDR1 and CDR2 sequences are LNHDA and SQIVND (reference sequence). V lost 2 bases to trimming and J lost 6 bases, with 14 bases between them. The CDR3: CASSITGGASNIQYF. In DNA, the CDR3 is TGTGCCAGTAGTATAACAGGGGGGGCCTCAAACATTCAGTACTTC.

The V call is TRBV4-3, the J call TRBJ1-6; possibly TRBD1 for D (6 bases). CDR1 is LGHNA and CDR2 is YSLEER in the germline V gene. There are 15 residues in the CDR3. The V end lost 4 bases, the J end lost 10 bases, and 17 bases lay between the germline ends. CDR3 sequence: CASSRVPQGNSPLHF. The CDR3 DNA sequence: TGCGCCAGCAGCCGTGTCCCACAGGGTAACTCACCCCTCCACTTT.

The rearrangement links TRBV30 to TRBJ2-1, with 7 bases matching TRBD2. Germline loops: CDR1 GTSNPN, CDR2 SVGIG (reference sequence). This CDR3 contains 13 residues. V lost 5 bases, J lost 5 bases, and 6 bases stayed unmatched. CDR3 coding DNA: TGTGCCTGGGGACTAGGCTCTGACAATGAGCAGTTCTTC. Its translation: CAWGLGSDNEQFF.